This T cell receptor (beta chain) was recorded in a study of T-cell reconstitution after alpha-beta-depleted transplantation in children. Whole-study findings and limits: T cells produced anew were the main source of T-cell counts and diversity one year after transplant. Some patients showed high day-60 TCRbeta diversity, which derived from surviving recipient T cells and thymic progenitors. About two months after transplant, alpha-beta T cells reportedly came from several hundred expanded graft clones.

This clonotype was observed at least ten times. Its antigen is not known. Researchers prepared the TCRbeta library using unique molecular identifiers, the study reports. TCRdb passed the PCR reads through MiXCR, listing each CDR3 protein once. There are some 350,000 distinct CDR3 sequences in the sample; around 15% occur only once, and around 38% lies in the top ten. The material was PBMCs, mostly from graft donor cells, obtained 360 days after TCRalphabeta/CD19-depleted stem cell transplant. The receptor comes from a male patient aged 2-9 years who had a stem cell transplant for acute lymphoblastic leukemia, so the T cells may come from the graft donor.

The CDR3 DNA sequence: TGCAGCGTTGAGGCTAGCGGGGGCGATGAGCAGTTCTTC. It codes for CSVEASGGDEQFF. The genes are TRBV29-1 and TRBJ2-1; 10 bases agree with TRBD2. Germline assignment: CDR1 SQVTM and CDR2 ANQGSEA. J was trimmed by 8 bases and V by 3 bases; bases with no gene match: 4. The CDR3 is made up of 13 amino acids.